This TCR beta chain appears in the sequencing data of a study of vaccination and CD4 T cells after COVID-19. Across the study: Sampling that followed vaccination took place a median about 70 days after dose two, within a range of 14 to 241.

CD4+ T cells that had been cultured provided DNA sequenced with the Oncomine TCR Beta short-read assay. Each CDR3 protein gets one entry after TCRdb re-called the PCR reads with MiXCR. Among approximately 21,000 distinct CDR3 sequences listed, less than 65% were seen once. Unmatched junction bases numbered 5, after V lost 10 bases and J lost 2 bases. Germline-derived CDR1 and CDR2 are MNHNS and SASEGT. There are 14 residues in the CDR3. Treatment defined: roughly 11-day PBMC culture with coronavirus spike peptide pools or control peptides (ViraFEST assay). Overall study results and limits: Spike mono-reactivity was shown by 304 of 307 vaccine-specific clones in convalescent patients.

Remarks on this clonotype: Its antigen is unknown.

The clonotype was recovered from a human donor who had recovered from COVID-19. The rearrangement joins TRBV6-1 to TRBJ2-3; 11 bases match TRBD2. The sequencing used CD4+ T cells from blood, cultured in vitro, collected after SARS-CoV-2 vaccination. Here the CDR3 DNA reads TGTGCCACAGGGACTAGCGGTAACACAGATACGCAGTATTTT. This codes for CATGTSGNTDTQYF.